The 30 T cell receptor beta chains in this list originate from one sample, sequenced in a study of T cell repertoires in cytomegalovirus infection. Their antigens are not known. Using its own MiXCR run on the reads, TCRdb lists one record per CDR3 protein. The sample consists of 350,000 to 400,000 distinct CDR3 sequences, about 35% of them appearing once. Material: cultured PBMCs, obtained from culture after CMV antigen stimulation. The receptor set was obtained from a human donor in good health (CMV status not recorded). Some clones in this sample may be carry-over from other donors' samples.

The rearrangement joins TRBV12-3 or TRBV12-4 to TRBJ1-5; TRBD1 is a possible D gene (5 bases). Trimming shortened V by 3 bases and J by 11 bases, and 14 bases separated the two germline ends. This CDR3 spans 13 amino acids. In DNA, the CDR3 is TGTGCCAGCAGTTTGGGGGGAGGCATGACCCAGCATTTT. This sequence encodes CASSLGGGMTQHF.

The CDR3 spells CASSTFDRLTDTQYF. Written as DNA, the CDR3 is TGTGCCAGTAGTACCTTCGACAGGCTCACAGATACGCAGTATTTT. The chain is built from TRBV19 and TRBJ2-3, with D tentatively TRBD1 (6 bases). This CDR3 is 15 amino acids long. Germline V gene sequence: CDR1 LNHDA, CDR2 SQIVND (reference sequence). With 4 bases removed from V and 2 bases from J, the gap between germline ends came to 13 bases.

This clonotype was counted between two and nine times. This sequence joins TRBV27 and TRBJ1-5, with a weak D call TRBD1 (6 bases). This CDR3 has 15 amino acids. Between the trimmed V and J ends, which lost 8 bases and 5 bases, there was a span of 19 bases. Germline loops: CDR1 MNHEY, CDR2 SMNVEV (reference sequence). For the CDR3, the DNA is TGTGCCAGCTCCTCCGGTGGGGACATCTATCAGCCCCAGCATTTT. Protein product: CASSSGGDIYQPQHF.

This chain links TRBV7-9 with TRBJ1-1, with unresolved D. CDR3 size: 14 residues. The germline gives CDR1 SEHNR, CDR2 FQNEAQ (reference sequence). The germline V and J ends were trimmed by 5 bases and 1 base, with 11 bases remaining between them. CDR3 region: CASSGSLRNTEAFF. The DNA for the CDR3 is TGTGCCAGCAGCGGATCCCTAAGGAACACTGAAGCTTTCTTT.

This clonotype was seen a few times. The rearrangement links TRBV29-1 to TRBJ2-7; the match to TRBD1 covers 7 bases. The germline gives CDR1 SQVTM, CDR2 ANQGSEA. V trimming: 7 bases; J trimming: 2 bases; junction bases outside the gene matches: 8. This CDR3 spans 13 amino acids. The CDR3 region has the DNA TGCAGCGGGGCACAGGGGTTTGCCTACGAGCAGTACTTC. Its protein is CSGAQGFAYEQYF.

This clonotype turned up a few times. J is TRBJ1-3 and V is TRBV6-5; D is unresolved. The V end lost 0 bases, the J end lost 2 bases, and 11 bases lay between the germline ends. This CDR3 is 16 amino acids long. In germline, CDR1 is MNHEY, CDR2 SVGAGI. This CDR3 is CASSYSITGAGNTIYF. In nucleotides, the CDR3 is TGTGCCAGCAGTTACTCAATAACTGGGGCTGGAAACACCATATATTTT.

This clonotype was recorded at least ten times. J is TRBJ2-7 and V is TRBV7-2, with D unresolved. This CDR3 has 12 amino acids. Germline CDR1 is SGHTA and CDR2 is FQGNSA. Trimming removed 6 bases at V and 9 bases at J, with 15 bases between. The CDR3 loop reads CASSYSDTAQYF. CDR3 sequence (DNA): TGTGCCAGCAGTTATTCTGATACGGCGCAGTACTTC.

The V call is TRBV2, the J call TRBJ2-1; the match to TRBD1 covers 7 bases. Germline V CDR1 and CDR2: SNHLY, FYNNEI. The length of the CDR3 is 15 residues. Germline trimming cut 6 bases from V and 0 bases from J; bases unmatched to any gene: 5. For the CDR3, the DNA is TGTGCCAGCAGACTAGGACAGGTCTCCTACAATGAGCAGTTCTTC. Translated: CASRLGQVSYNEQFF.

This clonotype was counted a few times. The rearrangement links TRBV6-6 to TRBJ1-2; TRBD1 is a possible D gene (6 bases). The CDR3 is 14 residues long. Germline CDR1 is MNHNY and CDR2 is SVGAGI (reference sequence). Trimming removed 5 bases from V and 7 bases from J, with 17 bases in between. The CDR3 is CASSQGTTTSGYTF. The CDR3, as DNA: TGTGCCAGCAGTCAGGGGACCACGACCTCTGGCTACACCTTC.

There are many counts of this clonotype. V and J are TRBV7-3 and TRBJ2-1; D not resolved. This CDR3 has 13 amino acids. V lost 0 bases to trimming and J lost 4 bases, with 4 bases between them. Germline V CDR1 and CDR2: SGHTA, FQGTGA. The CDR3 loop reads CASSLTRYNEQFF. For the CDR3, the DNA is TGTGCCAGCAGCTTAACGAGGTACAATGAGCAGTTCTTC.

This clonotype came up many times. This rearrangement joins TRBV7-9 to TRBJ2-1; D unresolved. Germline loops: CDR1 SEHNR, CDR2 FQNEAQ (reference sequence). V dropped 5 bases and J dropped 3 bases, with 11 bases sitting between them. The CDR3 extends over 14 amino acids. CDR3 loop: CASSQNNNYNEQFF. In DNA, the CDR3 is TGTGCCAGCAGCCAAAACAACAACTACAATGAGCAGTTCTTC. The whole variable domain, filled in from reference TRBV7-9 and TRBJ2-1, reads DTGVSQNPRHKITKRGQNVTFRCDPISEHNRLYWYRQTLGQGPEFLTYFQNEAQLEKSRLLSDRFSAERPKGSFSTLEIQRTEQGDSAMYLCASSQNNNYNEQFFGPGTRLTVL.

There are a few counts of this clonotype. This chain links TRBV19 with TRBJ2-1, with a possible D match to TRBD2 (5 bases). The germline V gene has CDR1 LNHDA and CDR2 SQIVND (reference sequence). V lost 4 bases and J 4 bases, leaving 8 bases between the germline ends. The CDR3 is made up of 13 amino acids. The CDR3 is CASSTTGYNEQFF. CDR3 DNA: TGTGCCAGTAGTACGACGGGGTACAATGAGCAGTTCTTC.

The rearrangement joins TRBV19 to TRBJ2-2; D ambiguous. The CDR3 length is 16 residues. Between the trimmed V and J ends, which lost 3 bases and 6 bases, there was a span of 17 bases. Germline V gene data show CDR1 as LNHDA and CDR2 as SQIVND (reference sequence). This CDR3 reads CASSIQLTGLAGELFF. As DNA, the CDR3 is TGTGCCAGTAGTATCCAATTGACCGGCTTAGCCGGGGAGCTGTTTTTT.

This clonotype occurred a few times. CDR3 sequence reads: CASSLLGVTEAFF. CDR3 nucleotide sequence: TGTGCCAGCAGTTTACTCGGGGTGACTGAAGCTTTCTTT. The chain uses TRBV28 and TRBJ1-1; D gene uncertain. Trimming stripped 2 bases from V and 5 bases from J, with 9 bases between. CDR3 length equals 13 residues. The V gene's germline CDR1 is MDHEN and CDR2 SYDVKM. Variable domain in full (rest from reference TRBV28 and TRBJ1-1): DVKVTQSSRYLVKRTGEKVFLECVQDMDHENMFWYRQDPGLGLRLIYFSYDVKMKEKGDIPEGYSVSREKKERFSLILESASTNQTSMYLCASSLLGVTEAFFGQGTRLTVV.

This clonotype was picked up many times. The gene calls are TRBV7-8 and TRBJ1-5, with 7 bases identical to TRBD1. Germline-derived CDR1 and CDR2 are SGHVS and FQNEAQ. CDR3 length equals 16 residues. The trim removed 1 base at V and 7 bases at J, leaving 10 bases unmatched. CDR3 coding DNA: TGTGCCAGCAGCTTAGTCCGGGACAGTATTAGCCAGCCCCAGCATTTT. It yields the protein CASSLVRDSISQPQHF.

This clonotype was seen a few times. The chain recombines TRBV6-5 with TRBJ2-1; 14 nucleotides line up with TRBD2. Trimming at V came to 6 bases and at J to 5 bases, leaving 6 bases not matched to a gene. The germline V gene encodes CDR1 MNHEY and CDR2 SVGAGI. The CDR3 is made up of 16 amino acids. CDR3 DNA: TGTGCCAGCAGCCTGGGACTAGCGGGGGCACACAATGAGCAGTTCTTC. As protein: CASSLGLAGAHNEQFF.

The chain is built from TRBV11-2 and TRBJ2-3; D not certain. The CDR3 loop spans 15 amino acids. Germline V gene sequence: CDR1 SGHAT, CDR2 FQNNGV. The V end lost 3 bases, the J end lost 2 bases, and 12 bases lay between the germline ends. CDR3 in DNA: TGTGCCAGCAGCTTTGCTCACACAGACACAGATACGCAGTATTTT. This translates into CASSFAHTDTDTQYF.

This clonotype came up a few times. The gene calls are TRBV7-8 and TRBJ1-4, with a weak D call TRBD1 (5 bases). Germline V lookup: CDR1 SGHVS, CDR2 FQNEAQ. V was trimmed by 5 bases and J by 10 bases, leaving 20 bases between them. The CDR3 loop spans 15 amino acids. The CDR3 bases are TGTGCCAGCAGCCCCCGGGACCAGAAATCGGGAAAACTGTTTTTT. Residues: CASSPRDQKSGKLFF.

This clonotype turned up a few times. J is TRBJ2-1 and V is TRBV20-1, with 8 bases identical to TRBD1. The trim removed 2 bases at V and 7 bases at J, leaving 7 bases unmatched. The germline V gene has CDR1 DFQATT and CDR2 SNEGSKA (reference sequence). The CDR3 totals 14 residues. The CDR3 DNA sequence: TGCAGTGCTAGACGACAGGGGATATCGAATGAGCAGTTCTTC. Its translation is CSARRQGISNEQFF.

This clonotype was found a few times. V is TRBV6-2 or TRBV6-3 and J is TRBJ2-7; 11 bases line up with TRBD2. The V gene end was trimmed by 2 bases and the J gene end by 2 bases; junction bases not matched to a gene: 5. This CDR3 spans 16 amino acids. In germline, CDR1 is MNHEY, CDR2 SVGEGT. The CDR3 nucleotides read TGTGCCAGCAGTTACGGGACTAGCGGAACCACCTACGAGCAGTACTTC. Protein sequence: CASSYGTSGTTYEQYF.

This clonotype was detected a few times. V and J are TRBV25-1 and TRBJ2-5, with 10 positions matching TRBD2. Germline V gives CDR1 MGHDK, CDR2 SYGVNS. J was trimmed by 3 bases and V by 6 bases; bases with no gene match: 4. The CDR3 length is 14 residues. The CDR3 nucleotides are TGTGCCAGCAGCCCCCTAGCGGGAGAAGAGACCCAGTACTTC. Protein: CASSPLAGEETQYF.

This clonotype was seen a single time. The CDR3 DNA reads as TGTGCCTGGAGACAAAGGACAGGCTATGGCTACACCTTC. This gives the protein CAWRQRTGYGYTF. The chain uses TRBV30 and TRBJ1-2, with 7 bases aligning to TRBD1. The germline gives CDR1 GTSNPN, CDR2 SVGIG (reference sequence). V trimming: 3 bases; J trimming: 4 bases; junction bases outside the gene matches: 5. The CDR3 totals 13 residues.

The V and J genes are TRBV27 and TRBJ1-3, with D tentatively TRBD1 (6 bases). This CDR3 has 17 residues. The ends were cut back, 5 bases at V and 4 bases at J, with 21 bases in the middle. Germline V lookup: CDR1 MNHEY, CDR2 SMNVEV (reference sequence). DNA for the CDR3: TGTGCCAGCAGTAGCAAGGCAGAGGGGGTCGGGGGAAACACCATATATTTT. Residues: CASSSKAEGVGGNTIYF.

The rearrangement links TRBV11-2 to TRBJ1-1; TRBD1 might be the D (6 bases). Looked up from germline, CDR1 is SGHAT and CDR2 is FQNNGV. Trimming took off 3 bases at V and 5 bases at J, with 10 bases between the two ends. The CDR3 sequence is 13 residues long. The DNA of the CDR3 is TGTGCCAGCAGCTTCGCCAGGGGTACTGAAGCTTTCTTT. Residues: CASSFARGTEAFF.

The chain employs TRBV29-1 and TRBJ2-3, with 14 bases aligning to TRBD2. The length of the CDR3 is 13 residues. The J segment lost 4 bases and the V segment lost 7 bases, leaving 1 base of the junction unmatched. Germline V gene data show CDR1 as SQVTM and CDR2 as ANQGSEA. In DNA form, the CDR3 reads TGCAGCGGGGGACTAGCGGGAGCAGATACGCAGTATTTT. Amino acids: CSGGLAGADTQYF.

With regard to this clonotype: Being one base from a much bigger clone, this may be a read error. This sequence joins TRBV7-4 and TRBJ2-3, with TRBD1 matching over 8 bases. The germline CDR1 and CDR2 sequences are SGHVT and SQSDAQ. This CDR3 spans 16 amino acids. The CDR3 nucleotides read TGTGACAGCAGCTCCCCCCGGGACAGGAGCACAGATACGCAGTATTTT. Translated: CDSSSPRDRSTDTQYF.

This clonotype was seen a few times. This chain uses TRBV11-3 with TRBJ2-5, with 7 bases aligning to TRBD2. In germline, CDR1 is SGHNT, CDR2 YENEEA. The CDR3 is 15 residues long. V shed 5 bases, J shed 3 bases, and the junction held 9 bases outside the gene matches. The CDR3 loop is CASSQASGTKETQYF. The DNA of the CDR3 is TGTGCCAGCAGCCAAGCTAGCGGAACGAAAGAGACCCAGTACTTC.

J is TRBJ2-1 and V is TRBV12-3 or TRBV12-4, with D possibly being TRBD2 (6 bases). This CDR3 comprises 15 residues. V lost 7 bases and J 5 bases, leaving 18 bases between the germline ends. This chain's CDR3 is CASKPGTGTNNEQFF. DNA for the CDR3: TGTGCCAGCAAACCCGGGACTGGAACGAACAATGAGCAGTTCTTC.

The chain combines TRBV19 with TRBJ1-3; 7 nucleotides agree with TRBD1. Germline CDR1 LNHDA, CDR2 SQIVND (reference sequence). V gave up 6 bases and J gave up 3 bases; unmatched junction bases: 14. This CDR3 region has 17 residues. CDR3 protein: CASRLNRGSSSGNTIYF. Written as DNA, the CDR3 is TGTGCCAGTAGGTTGAACAGGGGTAGCTCGAGTGGAAACACCATATATTTT.

The CDR3 DNA follows: TGCAGTGCTAGAGGGGGGGTAGCGGGAGGGATCAAAAACATTCAGTACTTC. Residues: CSARGGVAGGIKNIQYF. The chain recombines TRBV20-1 with TRBJ2-4; the match to TRBD2 covers 11 bases. Germline V CDR1 and CDR2: DFQATT, SNEGSKA (reference sequence). V trimming: 1 base; J trimming: 3 bases; junction bases outside the gene matches: 8. CDR3 length equals 17 residues.